These 28 T cell receptor beta chains share one sample of origin, sequenced in a study of blood T cells in healthy people across ages. Sample-barcoded 5' priming and a J-beta primer mix drove a second PCR of roughly 7 to 11 cycles. From the 5' RACE reads, TCRdb called clonotypes with MiXCR, one entry per CDR3 protein. The sample consists of 800,000 or so distinct CDR3 sequences, 25% of them appearing once. The same sample was also used in a study of T cells of mothers and their children.

The sample comprised blood. The origin of the receptors is a boy younger than 18 in good health.

This clonotype was seen a handful of times. One end of the junction is discordant with germline, which a read error may explain. The chain carries TRBV12-3 or TRBV12-4 and TRBJ1-1, with a weak D call TRBD1 (5 bases). There are 14 residues in the CDR3. This chain's CDR3 is CASSLEAGNPEAFF. CDR3 bases: TGTGCCAGCAGTTTAGAGGCAGGGAACCCTGAAGCTTTCTTT.

This clonotype was observed a single time. The conserved closing phenylalanine or tryptophan is absent in this CDR3, likely reflecting a read error. The V call is TRBV15, the J call TRBJ2-5, with D possibly TRBD2 on 5 matching bases. CDR1 is LNHNV and CDR2 is YYDKDF in the germline V gene (reference sequence). There are 16 residues in the CDR3. Trimming shortened V by 0 bases and J by 4 bases, and 15 bases separated the two germline ends. CDR3 protein: CATSRDGSSGGETQYL. DNA for the CDR3: TGTGCCACCAGCAGAGATGGGAGCAGCGGCGGAGAGACCCAGTACCTC.

J is TRBJ1-1 and V is TRBV5-1; no clear D gene. V lost 5 bases and J lost 3, with 8 bases in between. In germline, CDR1 is SGHRS, CDR2 YFSETQ. The CDR3 is 12 amino acids. The CDR3: CASRTSDTEAFF. CDR3 sequence (DNA): TGCGCCAGCAGGACCTCTGACACTGAAGCTTTCTTT.

This sequence joins TRBV27 and TRBJ2-5, with TRBD1 matching over 8 bases. Per germline, CDR1 MNHEY and CDR2 SMNVEV (reference sequence). The CDR3 consists of 14 residues. Trimming took 4 bases from V and 5 from J; bases not matched to a gene: 6. CDR3 DNA: TGTGCCAGCAGTTATCAGGGGGCGAGGGAGACCCAGTACTTC. Translation: CASSYQGARETQYF.

This clonotype was counted only a few times. In nucleotides, the CDR3 is TGTGCCAGCAGAACAGGACGGGGTAATTCACCCCTCCACTTT. Its translation: CASRTGRGNSPLHF. The rearrangement joins TRBV6-2 or TRBV6-3 to TRBJ1-6, with a weak D call TRBD1 (5 bases). The CDR3 covers 14 residues. Trimming pared 6 bases from V and 6 bases from J, leaving 12 bases between. The germline CDR1 and CDR2 sequences are MNHEY and SVGEGT.

This clonotype has a handful of counts. The chain links TRBV5-4 to TRBJ2-5; D tentatively fits TRBD1 or TRBD2 (6 bases each). CDR1 is SGHNT, CDR2 YYREEE, per germline (reference sequence). The CDR3 is made up of 16 amino acids. V was shortened by 4 bases and J by 0 bases, with 16 bases between the two germline ends. The CDR3 coding sequence is TGTGCCAGCAGCCTGGGGGGCCAATCCTACCAAGAGACCCAGTACTTC. Protein sequence: CASSLGGQSYQETQYF. Full variable domain (rest looked up from reference TRBV5-4 and TRBJ2-5): ETGVTQSPTHLIKTRGQQVTLRCSSQSGHNTVSWYQQALGQGPQFIFQYYREEENGRGNFPPRFSGLQFPNYSSELNVNALELDDSALYLCASSLGGQSYQETQYFGPGTRLLVL.

The rearrangement links TRBV7-2 to TRBJ2-2, with D perhaps matching TRBD2 (5 bases). Trimming stripped 2 bases from V and 6 bases from J, with 10 bases between. The CDR3 is 14 amino acids. From germline, CDR1 is SGHTA and CDR2 FQGNSA. CDR3 residues: CASSLKLGPGELFF. The CDR3 DNA reads as TGTGCCAGCAGCTTAAAACTAGGACCCGGGGAGCTGTTTTTT.

This clonotype was counted a few times. The CDR3 is CASSQGYDPNYEQYF. DNA for the CDR3: TGTGCCAGCAGCCAAGGATACGACCCCAACTACGAGCAGTACTTC. V usage is TRBV4-2 and J usage is TRBJ2-5; D is uncertain. The end of the DNA aligns better with TRBJ2-7, so the J call may be wrong. The germline V gene has CDR1 LGHNA and CDR2 YNFKEQ. The CDR3 extends over 15 amino acids.

The chain employs TRBV12-3 or TRBV12-4 and TRBJ2-5, with 9 bases matching TRBD1. Gene TRBJ2-7 matches the end of the DNA better, so the J call may be wrong. The CDR3 extends over 14 amino acids. CDR3 sequence (DNA): TGTGCCAGCAGTTGGGGGACAGGGAGGTACGAGCAGTACTTC. It encodes CASSWGTGRYEQYF.

This clonotype has more than one count but fewer than ten. The chain has TRBV29-1 and TRBJ2-1, with D perhaps given as TRBD1 or TRBD2 (5 bases each). CDR1 and CDR2 from the germline V gene are SQVTM and ANQGSEA. V gave up 6 bases and J gave up 9 bases, with 15 bases separating them. CDR3 length: 12 residues. The CDR3 loop is CSVVTGTGEQFF. DNA for the CDR3: TGCAGCGTAGTTACCGGGACCGGTGAGCAGTTCTTC.

In its sample, this clonotype was seen once. The chain is built from TRBV7-2 and TRBJ2-5; D may match TRBD1 or TRBD2 (6 bases each). This CDR3 has 15 amino acids. Trimming pared 5 bases from V and 7 bases from J, leaving 20 bases between. The germline V gene has CDR1 SGHTA and CDR2 FQGNSA. Here the CDR3 DNA reads TGTGCCAGCAGCCCACTGGGGGGCTTCTTGGGGACCCAGTACTTC. It translates to CASSPLGGFLGTQYF.

The CDR3 nucleotides read TGCAGTGCTTCACTACTAGCGGGAGGGCCAACAGATACGCAGTATTTT. Translation: CSASLLAGGPTDTQYF. The J gene is TRBJ2-3, the V gene TRBV20-1; 13 bases are a match to TRBD2. Germline CDR1 is DFQATT and CDR2 is SNEGSKA (reference sequence). The V gene end was trimmed by 5 bases and the J gene end by 3 bases; junction bases not matched to a gene: 8. The CDR3 contains 16 residues.

J is TRBJ2-3 and V is TRBV29-1, with 8 nucleotides matching TRBD1. The CDR3 loop spans 13 amino acids. Germline V gene data show CDR1 as SQVTM and CDR2 as ANQGSEA. V shed 6 bases and J 6 bases; nucleotides not matched to a gene: 8. For the CDR3, the DNA is TGCAGCGTGAAATGGACAGGGACGGATACGCAGTATTTT. Translation: CSVKWTGTDTQYF.

This chain joins TRBV4-3 and TRBJ1-1, with D possibly being TRBD1 (5 bases). V was trimmed by 0 bases and J by 3 bases, leaving 11 bases between them. CDR3 length: 15 amino acids. Per germline, CDR1 LGHNA and CDR2 YSLEER. The CDR3 here is CASSQDSRADTEAFF. CDR3 DNA: TGCGCCAGCAGCCAAGATTCCAGGGCGGACACTGAAGCTTTCTTT.

This clonotype has only a few counts. The rearrangement joins TRBV28 to TRBJ2-5; TRBD2 might be the D (7 bases). The CDR3 runs to 14 residues. The ends were cut back, 5 bases at V and 5 bases at J, with 15 bases in the middle. In germline, CDR1 is MDHEN, CDR2 SYDVKM. This CDR3 reads CASSVGGPRETQYF. CDR3 DNA sequence: TGTGCCAGCAGTGTGGGGGGGCCGCGGGAGACCCAGTACTTC.

The chain combines TRBV7-2 with TRBJ1-2, with no clear D. Trimming pared 2 bases from V and 1 base from J, leaving 11 bases between. Germline CDR1 is SGHTA and CDR2 is FQGNSA. This CDR3 region has 15 residues. The DNA of the CDR3 is TGTGCCAGCAGCTTACGCCCCGGGATTAACTATGGCTACACCTTC. Protein: CASSLRPGINYGYTF.

This clonotype was counted a few times. CDR3 in amino acids: CASSPARTTLTPETQYF. In DNA form, the CDR3 reads TGTGCCAGCTCACCAGCCCGGACTACCTTAACCCCCGAGACCCAGTACTTC. The J gene is TRBJ2-5, the V gene TRBV18, with a possible D match to TRBD2 (6 bases). Germline V gene data show CDR1 as KGHSH and CDR2 as LQKENI. This CDR3 has 17 amino acids. With 2 bases removed from V and 5 bases from J, the gap between germline ends came to 21 bases. Filled out from reference TRBV18 and TRBJ2-5, the complete variable domain reads NAGVMQNPRHLVRRRGQEARLRCSPMKGHSHVYWYRQLPEEGLKFMVYLQKENIIDESGMPKERFSAEFPKEGPSILRIQQVVRGDSAAYFCASSPARTTLTPETQYFGPGTRLLVL.

The rearrangement uses TRBV29-1 and TRBJ1-1; tentatively, D is TRBD1 (5 bases). The CDR3 runs to 14 residues. Trimming removed 4 bases at V and 8 bases at J, with 20 bases between. Germline V lookup: CDR1 SQVTM, CDR2 ANQGSEA. The CDR3 DNA is TGCAGCGTTGTTGGAGGGGAAACCGGGAGGGAAGCTTTCTTT. It encodes CSVVGGETGREAFF.

This chain uses TRBV28 with TRBJ1-1, with D hard to call. Trimming shortened V by 6 bases and J by 4 bases, and 18 bases separated the two germline ends. The CDR3 is made up of 15 amino acids. In germline, CDR1 is MDHEN, CDR2 SYDVKM. For the CDR3, the DNA is TGTGCCAGCAGCCCCGGTCTCATCGGACTCACTGAAGCTTTCTTT. Protein: CASSPGLIGLTEAFF.

This clonotype came up many times. Germline is not matched at one junction end, which may reflect a read error. The rearrangement uses TRBV27 and TRBJ2-5; 10 positions match TRBD2. The CDR3 has 14 amino acids. The germline gives CDR1 MNHEY, CDR2 SMNVEV (reference sequence). The CDR3 DNA is TGCGCCAGCAGCCTCCGACTAGCGGGAGAGACCCAGTACTTC. As protein: CASSLRLAGETQYF.

This chain connects TRBV11-2 to TRBJ2-1; D tentatively reads TRBD1 or TRBD2 (5 bases each). This CDR3 spans 15 amino acids. V was trimmed by 3 bases and J by 3 bases, leaving 12 bases between them. Germline V gene sequence: CDR1 SGHAT, CDR2 FQNNGV. The CDR3 loop is CASSFSDRYYNEQFF. The DNA for the CDR3 is TGTGCCAGCAGCTTTAGCGACAGATACTACAATGAGCAGTTCTTC.

In its sample, this clonotype was seen a few times. The chain links TRBV6-1 to TRBJ1-2; D not resolved. The V gene's germline CDR1 is MNHNS and CDR2 SASEGT. Trimming removed 1 base from V and 4 bases from J, with 10 bases in between. This CDR3 contains 14 residues. The CDR3: CASSEGEGPYGYTF. The DNA for the CDR3 is TGTGCCAGCAGTGAAGGGGAAGGGCCCTATGGCTACACCTTC.

The chain has TRBV29-1 and TRBJ2-5, with 12 bases identical to TRBD1. The CDR3 is made up of 13 amino acids. The germline gives CDR1 SQVTM, CDR2 ANQGSEA. V dropped 7 bases and J dropped 11; count of bases not matched to a gene: 11. The CDR3 DNA sequence: TGCAGCGCGAGGGGACAGGGGGCTAGGGAGCAGTACTTC. Translated: CSARGQGAREQYF.

The V and J genes are TRBV7-2 and TRBJ2-3; possibly TRBD1 for D (5 bases). Germline CDR1 reads SGHTA; CDR2 reads FQGNSA. This CDR3 comprises 16 residues. V dropped 5 bases and J dropped 0 bases, with 15 bases sitting between them. The CDR3 spells CASSKSRAKSTDTQYF. The CDR3 DNA reads as TGTGCCAGCAGCAAATCCAGGGCGAAGAGCACAGATACGCAGTATTTT.

The J gene is TRBJ2-1, the V gene TRBV7-2, with TRBD2 matching over 9 bases. The CDR3 loop spans 15 amino acids. The V segment lost 5 bases and the J segment 6 bases; nucleotides outside the gene matches: 8. Germline CDR1 and CDR2: SGHTA and FQGNSA. The CDR3 protein is CASSISGSGCNEQFF. CDR3 bases: TGTGCCAGCAGCATTAGCGGGAGTGGGTGCAATGAGCAGTTCTTC.

This clonotype appeared a few times. V is TRBV28 and J is TRBJ2-1; D perhaps matches TRBD1 (6 bases). V lost 5 bases and J lost 4, with 9 bases in between. The CDR3 covers 13 residues. Germline-derived CDR1 and CDR2 are MDHEN and SYDVKM. CDR3 in DNA: TGTGCCAGCAGTACTACAGGGTACAATGAGCAGTTCTTC. It yields the protein CASSTTGYNEQFF.

J is TRBJ2-3 and V is TRBV3-1, with D perhaps matching TRBD2 (6 bases). V lost 3 bases, J lost 12 bases, and 19 bases lay in between. CDR1 and CDR2 from the germline V gene are LGHDT and YNNKEL (reference sequence). The CDR3 contains 14 residues. DNA for the CDR3: TGTGCCAGCAGCCACCCCGATACTAGCCCTTCACAGTATTTT. This translates into CASSHPDTSPSQYF.

As concerns this clonotype: The junction and the germline gene differ at one end; a read error may be behind it. The rearrangement links TRBV12-3 or TRBV12-4 to TRBJ2-5; D ambiguous. The CDR3 consists of 11 residues. The CDR3: CACSWQETQYF. As DNA, the CDR3 is TGTGCCTGCAGCTGGCAAGAGACCCAGTACTTC.